Listed below are T cell receptor beta chains from one sample, sequenced in a study of T-cell reconstitution after alpha-beta-depleted transplantation in children. TCRdb passed the PCR reads through MiXCR, listing each CDR3 protein once. The sample yields about 500,000 distinct CDR3 sequences, about 30% seen once. Sequenced here: PBMCs from the stem cell graft donor, sampled from the stem cell graft. These receptors were obtained from a human donor who donated a stem cell graft to a child with aplastic anemia. Both conserved end residues are part of each CDR3. A D gene is named only where the DNA matches it firmly. The size field is filled for only some rows; it gives once, few, many or a size class.

j_gene,d_gene,v_gene,abundance,CDR3nt,CDR3aa
TRBJ2-3,-,TRBV11-3,once,TGTGCCAGCACCCAGAATCAACGCGGTACGCAGTATTTT,CASTQNQRGTQYF
TRBJ1-5,-,TRBV30,few,TGTGCCTGGAGTGGACAGTTTGTCGGCAATCAGCCCCAGCATTTT,CAWSGQFVGNQPQHF
TRBJ2-3,-,TRBV12-3/TRBV12-4,-,TGTGCCAGCAGTTTCCTGGCTTTATCCACAGATACGCAGTATTTT,CASSFLALSTDTQYF
TRBJ1-1,TRBD1,TRBV12-3/TRBV12-4,few,TGTGCCAGTAGACAGGGGGGGGTTGTCACTGAAGCTTTCTTT,CASRQGGVVTEAFF
TRBJ2-1,-,TRBV12-2,-,TGTGCAAGTCGCCCGAGGCGAGGGGGGCCAAAATCTCACAATGAGCAGTTCTTC,CASRPRRGGPKSHNEQFF
TRBJ1-5,-,TRBV21-1,-,TGTGCCAGCAGCAAAAACGGACAGGGGGACAATCAGCCCCAGCATTTT,CASSKNGQGDNQPQHF
TRBJ2-3,TRBD2,TRBV7-6,few,TGTGCCAGCACTCGCGGGAGCTGGGGGGATACGCAGTATTTT,CASTRGSWGDTQYF
TRBJ2-1,-,TRBV12-3/TRBV12-4,-,TGTGCCAGCAGTTTCCGAGGGCCGGCTGGAGAGCAGTTCTTC,CASSFRGPAGEQFF
TRBJ2-5,-,TRBV7-9,-,TGTGCCAGCAGCTCCACACGCGCGGGGGCCGAGACCCAGTACTTC,CASSSTRAGAETQYF
TRBJ2-5,TRBD1,TRBV5-1,few,TGCGCCAGCAGCCCGTACAGGGGGAAAGAGACCCAGTACTTC,CASSPYRGKETQYF
TRBJ2-2,TRBD2,TRBV29-1,many,TGCAGCGTTCTTGCCGGGAGGGCCCGGACGAACACCGGGGAGCTGTTTTTT,CSVLAGRARTNTGELFF
TRBJ2-2,TRBD1,TRBV20-1,few,TGCAGTGCTTTCCGGGACAGACCTACCGGGGAGCTGTTTTTT,CSAFRDRPTGELFF
TRBJ2-1,-,TRBV20-1,-,TGCAGTGCTAGTGGGATAGGGTCCTACAATGAGCAGTTCTTC,CSASGIGSYNEQFF
TRBJ2-1,TRBD2,TRBV29-1,few,TGCAGCGGCCGAGGGACTAGCGAGTACAATGAGCAGTTCTTC,CSGRGTSEYNEQFF
TRBJ2-4,TRBD2,TRBV29-1,few,TGCAGCGTTGAACTGGCGGGAGTGAACATTCAGTACTTC,CSVELAGVNIQYF
TRBJ1-2,-,TRBV18,few,TGTGCCAGCTCTCCGCTTGGGGTGAAGAATGGCTACACCTTC,CASSPLGVKNGYTF
TRBJ2-7,-,TRBV6-5,few,TGTGCCAGCAGCCGAGGGCCGTCCTACGAGCAGTACTTC,CASSRGPSYEQYF
TRBJ1-5,-,TRBV7-2,-,TGTGCCAGCAGCATACGACAGGCACAGCCCCAGCATTTT,CASSIRQAQPQHF
TRBJ2-5,-,TRBV10-3,many,TGTGCCATCAGTGAGCGAGGTGCGCAAGAGACCCAGTACTTC,CAISERGAQETQYF
TRBJ2-1,TRBD2,TRBV5-1,-,TGCGCCAGCAGCTTGGTTGGCGGGAGGAACAATGAGCAGTTCTTC,CASSLVGGRNNEQFF
TRBJ2-1,TRBD2,TRBV6-2/TRBV6-3,-,TGTGCCAGCACCAAGGGAACTAGCGGGAGGGCCGTCCACAATGAGCAGTTCTTC,CASTKGTSGRAVHNEQFF
TRBJ2-1,TRBD2,TRBV20-1,few,TGCAGTGCCAACGCCGCCGGGACTAGCGGCAATGAGCAGTTCTTC,CSANAAGTSGNEQFF
TRBJ1-5,-,TRBV7-9,few,TGTGCCAGCGGACAGATCAATCAGCCCCAGCATTTT,CASGQINQPQHF
TRBJ1-4,TRBD1,TRBV12-3/TRBV12-4,few,TGTGCCAGCAGGGCCGGAACAGGGGCTGAAAAACTGTTTTTT,CASRAGTGAEKLFF
TRBJ2-6,-,TRBV30,-,TGTGCCTGGAGGGGAGCGGGGGCCAACGTCCTGACTTTC,CAWRGAGANVLTF
TRBJ1-2,-,TRBV7-2,-,TGTGCCAGCAGCTTCAACGCCGGGGGACCTAACTATGGCTACACCTTC,CASSFNAGGPNYGYTF
TRBJ1-3,-,TRBV6-2/TRBV6-3,-,TGTGCCAGCAGTTACGGGACAGGAAACACCATATATTTT,CASSYGTGNTIYF
TRBJ1-2,-,TRBV7-2,few,TGTGCCAGCAGCTTCTCCCTCCCCTATGGCTACACCTTC,CASSFSLPYGYTF
TRBJ2-1,-,TRBV9,-,TGTGCCAGCAGCCCGAGGGCGGAGCAGTTCTTC,CASSPRAEQFF